The next 24 T cell receptor beta chains were all read from a single sample in a study of T cell clonality in common variable immunodeficiency. Assay: immunoSEQ multiplex PCR; the TCRdb copy retains only in-frame clones and omits some. This sample carries around 81,000 clones, none of them present only once. Material for sequencing was peripheral blood mononuclear cells. The source is a person aged 18 to 75 in good health.

This clone was detected many times. The sequenced part of the CDR3 DNA is TGCGCCAGCAGCTGGTGGGCAGGGGAGGGCTCCGAG. Translating gives CASSWWAGEGSE. The entire CDR3 reads CASSWWAGEGSEQYF. The V call is TRBV5-1, the J call TRBJ2-7, with a tentative D call TRBD2 (7 bases). The read terminates 3 residues ahead of where the CDR3 ends, so the germline J gene completes it. Deletions cut 3 bases from V and 6 bases from J, with 19 bases between. Germline CDR1 and CDR2: SGHRS and YFSETQ. This CDR3 has 15 residues.

In the case of this clone: The sequence runs out 3 residues before the end of the CDR3; the remainder is reconstructed from the germline J gene. The chain couples TRBV2 to TRBJ1-2, with D possibly TRBD1 on 5 matching bases. Germline V gene data show CDR1 as SNHLY and CDR2 as FYNNEI. Trimming stripped 6 bases from V and 6 bases from J, with 14 bases between. The CDR3 consists of 13 residues. CDR3 in amino acids: CASSRVGGDGYTF. CDR3 DNA, as far as it was read: TGTGCCAGCAGCCGAGTGGGGGGGGATGGC.

Points on this clone: Read data end 3 residues before the CDR3 end; the end is taken from the germline J gene. This chain joins TRBV7-9 and TRBJ1-1, with D possibly being TRBD1 (5 bases). The CDR3 has 12 amino acids. Germline CDR1 and CDR2: SEHNR and FQNEAQ (reference sequence). V was cut by 5 bases and J by 7 bases, with 11 bases left in between. CDR3 amino acids: CASSIGHHEAFF. CDR3 DNA, as far as it was read: TGTGCCAGCAGCATAGGACACCATGAA.

This clone was seen at least ten times. The CDR3 extends 3 residues past the end of the read, so its final part is completed from the germline J gene. The chain carries TRBV19 and TRBJ1-5; no clear D gene. This CDR3 contains 15 residues. Germline-derived CDR1 and CDR2 are LNHDA and SQIVND (reference sequence). Trimming cost V 1 base and J 3 bases, with 10 bases left between them. The CDR3 region is CASSIGYRFNQPQHF. CDR3 DNA (partial): TGTGCCAGTAGTATAGGCTACCGATTCAATCAGCCC.

This clone has at least ten counts. Sequencing ends 3 residues short of the CDR3 end; the germline J gene provides the rest. This chain joins TRBV6-2 or TRBV6-3 and TRBJ2-2, with 8 bases aligning to TRBD2. The V and J ends lost 8 bases and 4 bases, in that order; junction bases with no gene match: 9. The germline V gene encodes CDR1 MNHEY and CDR2 SVGEGT. The CDR3 is 15 amino acids. CDR3 in amino acids: CASRGAGESTGELFF. The sequenced CDR3 bases are TGTGCCAGCCGGGGAGCGGGAGAAAGCACCGGGGAG.

This clone was seen ten or more times. The CDR3 reads CSAAPLSYNEQFF. The DNA read from the CDR3 is TGCAGTGCTGCCCCCCTCAGCTACAATGAG. The V gene is TRBV20-1, the J gene TRBJ2-1; D call uncertain. The sequence runs out 3 residues before the end of the CDR3; the remainder is reconstructed from the germline J gene. This CDR3 comprises 13 residues. V was trimmed by 5 bases and J by 3 bases, leaving 11 bases between them. Per germline, CDR1 DFQATT and CDR2 SNEGSKA (reference sequence).

This clone came up many times. The CDR3 extends 3 residues past the end of the read, so its final part is completed from the germline J gene. The rearrangement links TRBV7-6 to TRBJ2-5, with 9 bases that match TRBD1. V dropped 6 bases and J dropped 4; count of bases not matched to a gene: 12. Germline V gives CDR1 SGHVS, CDR2 FNYEAQ. This CDR3 is 16 amino acids long. Partial CDR3 DNA: TGTGCCAGCAGTTGGTACGGGACAGGGAATGGAGAGACC. It is translated as CASSWYGTGNGET. The whole CDR3 region reads CASSWYGTGNGETQYF.

This clone was observed at least ten times. With the read ending 3 residues before the CDR3 end, the germline J gene is used to fill in that end. The chain uses TRBV12-3 or TRBV12-4 and TRBJ2-1, with a weak D call TRBD2 (5 bases). Trimming removed 10 bases at V and 7 bases at J, with 11 bases between. The CDR3 is made up of 11 amino acids. The covered CDR3 bases are TGTGCCACCCTCTCGGGGAATGAG. Encoded protein: CATLSGNE. The whole CDR3 region reads CATLSGNEQFF.

This clone was counted at least ten times. Read coverage stops 3 residues before the CDR3 terminus; the germline J gene supplies the remainder. The rearrangement joins TRBV20-1 to TRBJ2-3; a possible D gene is TRBD2 (6 bases). The CDR3 has 14 amino acids. CDR1 DFQATT and CDR2 SNEGSKA come from the germline V gene (reference sequence). Trimming took off 4 bases at V and 1 base at J, with 12 bases between the two ends. CDR3 DNA, as far as it was read: TGCAGTGCTACATCACTAGCAGGCACAGATACG. Translating gives CSATSLAGTDT. The full CDR3 sequence reads CSATSLAGTDTQYF.

This clone was recorded many times. The read halts 3 residues ahead of the CDR3 end, with the missing end drawn from the germline J gene. The chain joins TRBV30 to TRBJ1-2; D is unresolved. CDR1 GTSNPN and CDR2 SVGIG come from the germline V gene (reference sequence). Trimming stripped 0 bases from V and 2 bases from J, with 7 bases between. This CDR3 spans 13 amino acids. The CDR3 sequence: CAWSVSRNYGYTF. The DNA read from the CDR3 is TGTGCCTGGAGTGTGAGCAGGAACTATGGC.

This clone was counted ten times or more. The read ends 3 residues before the CDR3 terminus; that terminus is restored from the germline J gene. The V call is TRBV19, the J call TRBJ2-7, with TRBD1 matching 9 bases. J was trimmed by 6 bases and V by 0 bases; bases with no gene match: 9. Germline V gene data show CDR1 as LNHDA and CDR2 as SQIVND (reference sequence). This CDR3 comprises 16 residues. Partial CDR3 DNA: TGTGCCAGTAGTATAGACCCACAGGGGGCGCGTGGCGAG. It translates to CASSIDPQGARGE. In full, the CDR3 reads CASSIDPQGARGEQYF.

This clone was detected ten times or more. The CDR3 end falls 3 residues outside the read, so it is completed with the germline J gene. The chain links TRBV12-3 or TRBV12-4 to TRBJ2-7; TRBD1 aligns across 7 bases. The CDR3 length is 16 residues. The trim removed 8 bases at V and 3 bases at J, leaving 16 bases unmatched. The covered CDR3 bases are TGTGCCAGCGCCGAACTAGGGGGCGACCTAAACTACGAG. Its protein product is CASAELGGDLNYE. The full-length CDR3 reads as CASAELGGDLNYEQYF.

This clone has only a few counts. The DNA ends 3 residues before the CDR3 does, and the rest of the CDR3 is filled in from the germline J gene. V usage is TRBV6-1 and J usage is TRBJ1-5; D is ambiguous. Per the germline V gene, CDR1 is MNHNS and CDR2 is SASEGT. The CDR3 is made up of 14 amino acids. The V end lost 4 bases, the J end lost 1 base, and 8 bases lay between the germline ends. CDR3 DNA (partial): TGTGCCAGCAGTGCCACGGTGAGCAATCAGCCC. This encodes CASSATVSNQP. The entire CDR3 is CASSATVSNQPQHF.

This clone was recorded at least ten times. From the germline J gene comes the end of the CDR3, since the read stops 3 residues before it. V gene TRBV19 combines with J gene TRBJ2-2, with D hard to call. V was pared by 1 base and J by 6 bases, with 12 bases between. Germline-derived CDR1 and CDR2 are LNHDA and SQIVND (reference sequence). This CDR3 comprises 15 residues. Incomplete CDR3 DNA: TGTGCCAGTAGTATAGGGGCAGGATTGTCCGGGGAG. This gives the protein CASSIGAGLSGE. The entire CDR3 is CASSIGAGLSGELFF. Full variable domain (rest looked up from reference TRBV19 and TRBJ2-2): DGGITQSPKYLFRKEGQNVTLSCEQNLNHDAMYWYRQDPGQGLRLIYYSQIVNDFQKGDIAEGYSVSREKKESFPLTVTSAQKNPTAFYLCASSIGAGLSGELFFGEGSRLTVL.

Many counts were recorded for this clone. The read comes to an end 3 residues before the CDR3 does, leaving the germline J gene to fill in the end. V is TRBV19 and J is TRBJ2-2, with TRBD2 as a possible D gene (6 bases). The germline gives CDR1 LNHDA, CDR2 SQIVND (reference sequence). This CDR3 comprises 15 residues. The ends were cut back, 1 base at V and 4 bases at J, with 10 bases in the middle. This chain's CDR3 is CASSIVKGLTGELFF. The CDR3 DNA, read in part, is TGTGCCAGTAGTATAGTGAAGGGACTCACCGGGGAG.

At least ten counts were recorded for this clone. The CDR3 goes on 3 residues after the read ends, and that part is filled in from the germline J gene. The rearrangement uses TRBV5-8 and TRBJ2-5, with D hard to call. CDR3 size: 11 residues. Between the trimmed V and J ends, which lost 0 bases and 5 bases, there was a span of 2 bases. In germline, CDR1 is SGHTS, CDR2 YDEGEE. CDR3 sequence reads: CASSLAETQYF. CDR3 DNA, as far as it was read: TGTGCCAGCAGCTTGGCTGAGACC. The whole variable domain, filled in from reference TRBV5-8 and TRBJ2-5, reads EAGVTQSPTHLIKTRGQQATLRCSPISGHTSVYWYQQALGLGLQFLLWYDEGEERNRGNFPPRFSGRQFPNYSSELNVNALELEDSALYLCASSLAETQYFGPGTRLLVL.

The sample holds many counts of this clone. The read gets to within 3 residues of the CDR3 end, and the germline J gene fills in the rest. The chain is built from TRBV20-1 and TRBJ2-5; D remains unclear. The CDR3 totals 13 residues. From germline, CDR1 is DFQATT and CDR2 SNEGSKA (reference sequence). This CDR3 reads CSGEPHPPETQYF. CDR3 DNA, as far as it was read: TGCAGCGGTGAACCCCACCCACCAGAGACC.

This clone has a count of ten or more. The CDR3 end falls 3 residues outside the read, so it is completed with the germline J gene. The same CDR3 is also encoded by other DNA sequences in this sample. The chain has TRBV5-1 and TRBJ2-1; 7 nucleotides align to TRBD2. The CDR3 covers 14 residues. The germline V gene encodes CDR1 SGHRS and CDR2 YFSETQ. Losses at the gene ends were 2 bases for V and 3 bases for J; bases not matched to a gene: 2. Partial CDR3 DNA: TGCGCCAGCAGCTTCCTAGCGGACTACAATGAG. Translation gives CASSFLADYNE. The complete CDR3 sequence is CASSFLADYNEQFF.

There are many counts of this clone. CDR3 loop: CASSYRQTGKYSNQPQHF. The DNA read from the CDR3 is TGCGCCAGCAGTTACCGACAGACAGGGAAGTATAGCAATCAGCCC. The gene calls are TRBV10-1 and TRBJ1-5, with TRBD1 matching 7 bases. Read sequence stops 3 residues before the CDR3 end, and the germline J gene provides the missing end. With 5 bases clipped from V and 0 bases from J, the junction kept 13 bases outside the gene matches. The CDR3 runs 18 residues. In germline, CDR1 is WNHNN, CDR2 SYGVQD (reference sequence).

This clone was picked up many times. The read terminates 3 residues before the CDR3 end, so the remaining end is supplied by the germline J gene. V gene TRBV7-2 combines with J gene TRBJ2-7; 7 nucleotides agree with TRBD2. This CDR3 region has 15 residues. Germline V gives CDR1 SGHTA, CDR2 FQGNSA. The V gene end was trimmed by 1 base and the J gene end by 2 bases; junction bases not matched to a gene: 5. CDR3 DNA (partial): TGTGCCAGCAGCTTAGGGCAAGCGGGAACCTACGAG. It is translated as CASSLGQAGTYE. The whole CDR3 reads CASSLGQAGTYEQYF.

This clone was picked up many times. The read terminates 3 residues ahead of where the CDR3 ends, so the germline J gene completes it. The chain is built from TRBV19 and TRBJ1-5; D unclear. The CDR3 is 13 residues long. Trimming removed 6 bases from V and 3 bases from J, with 9 bases in between. Germline V gene data show CDR1 as LNHDA and CDR2 as SQIVND (reference sequence). The sequenced CDR3 bases are TGTGCCAGTAGAGGGCAGACCAATCAGCCC. Translating it yields CASRGQTNQP. The CDR3 reads in full as CASRGQTNQPQHF.

In its sample, this clone was seen many times. The CDR3 sequence is CAWRWGDTEAFF. Incomplete CDR3 DNA: TGTGCCTGGAGGTGGGGGGACACTGAA. The chain links TRBV30 to TRBJ1-1, with D possibly TRBD1 on 5 matching bases. The read comes to an end 3 residues before the CDR3 does, leaving the germline J gene to fill in the end. V was trimmed by 3 bases and J by 3 bases, leaving 8 bases between them. The CDR3 extends over 12 amino acids. In germline, CDR1 is GTSNPN, CDR2 SVGIG (reference sequence). Based on the CDR3 plus reference TRBV30 and TRBJ1-1, the full variable domain is SQTIHQWPATLVQPVGSPLSLECTVEGTSNPNLYWYRQAAGRGLQLLFYSVGIGQISSEVPQNLSASRPQDRQFILSSKKLLLSDSGFYLCAWRWGDTEAFFGQGTRLTVV.

This clone was seen ten or more times. The CDR3 end falls 3 residues outside the read, so it is completed with the germline J gene. The chain joins TRBV2 to TRBJ1-4; D is undetermined. Germline V CDR1 and CDR2: SNHLY, FYNNEI. The CDR3 contains 14 residues. The ends were cut back, 4 bases at V and 3 bases at J, with 9 bases in the middle. CDR3 bases read: TGTGCCAGCAGTGTATACAGTCCTAATGAAAAA. Its translation is CASSVYSPNEK. The whole CDR3 protein reads CASSVYSPNEKLFF.

This clone has ten or more counts. The sequence runs out 3 residues before the end of the CDR3; the remainder is reconstructed from the germline J gene. The chain carries TRBV5-6 and TRBJ1-5, with a tentative D call TRBD1 (5 bases). Per germline, CDR1 SGHDT and CDR2 YYEEEE. The CDR3 has 14 residues. Trimming left V 7 bases short and J 7 bases short, with 18 bases between. The DNA read from the CDR3 is TGTGCCAGCCATGAGGCGGGGGTGGAACAGCCC. It yields the protein CASHEAGVEQP. The whole CDR3 sequence is CASHEAGVEQPQHF. Full variable domain (remainder filled in from reference TRBV5-6 and TRBJ1-5): DAGVTQSPTHLIKTRGQQVTLRCSPKSGHDTVSWYQQALGQGPQFIFQYYEEEERQRGNFPDRFSGHQFPNYSSELNVNALLLGDSALYLCASHEAGVEQPQHFGDGTRLSIL.